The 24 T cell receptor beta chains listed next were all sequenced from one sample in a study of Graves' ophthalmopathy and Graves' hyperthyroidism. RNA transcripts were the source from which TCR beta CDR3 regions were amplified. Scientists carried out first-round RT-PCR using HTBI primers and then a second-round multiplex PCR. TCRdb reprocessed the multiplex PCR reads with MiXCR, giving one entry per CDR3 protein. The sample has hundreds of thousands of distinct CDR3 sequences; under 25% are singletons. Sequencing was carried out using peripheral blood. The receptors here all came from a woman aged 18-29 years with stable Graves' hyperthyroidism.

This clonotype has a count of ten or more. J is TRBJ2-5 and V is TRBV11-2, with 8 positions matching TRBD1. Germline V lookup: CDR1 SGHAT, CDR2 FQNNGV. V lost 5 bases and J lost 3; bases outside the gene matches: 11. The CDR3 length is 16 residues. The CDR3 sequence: CASSLGPGGPKETQYF. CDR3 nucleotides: TGTGCCAGCAGCCTGGGCCCAGGGGGCCCAAAAGAGACCCAGTACTTC.

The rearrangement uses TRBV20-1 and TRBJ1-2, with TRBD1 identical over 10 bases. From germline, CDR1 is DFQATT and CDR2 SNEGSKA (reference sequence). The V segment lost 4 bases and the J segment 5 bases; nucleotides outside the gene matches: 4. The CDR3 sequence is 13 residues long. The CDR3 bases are TGCAGTGCTAAAGGGACAGGGGAATATGGCTACACCTTC. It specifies CSAKGTGEYGYTF.

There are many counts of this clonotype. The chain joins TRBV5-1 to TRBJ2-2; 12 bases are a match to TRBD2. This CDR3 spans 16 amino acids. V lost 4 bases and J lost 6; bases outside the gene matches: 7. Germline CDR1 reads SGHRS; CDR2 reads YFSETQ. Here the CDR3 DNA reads TGCGCCAGCAGCCTGGGACTAGCGGGTAGACCCGGGGAGCTGTTTTTT. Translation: CASSLGLAGRPGELFF.

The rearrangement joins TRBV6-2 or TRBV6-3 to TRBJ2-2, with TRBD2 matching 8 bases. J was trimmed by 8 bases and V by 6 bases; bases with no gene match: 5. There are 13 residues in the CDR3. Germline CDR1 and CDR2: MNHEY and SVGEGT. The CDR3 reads CASSPGLVGELFF. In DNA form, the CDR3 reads TGTGCCAGCAGCCCGGGACTAGTGGGGGAGCTGTTTTTT.

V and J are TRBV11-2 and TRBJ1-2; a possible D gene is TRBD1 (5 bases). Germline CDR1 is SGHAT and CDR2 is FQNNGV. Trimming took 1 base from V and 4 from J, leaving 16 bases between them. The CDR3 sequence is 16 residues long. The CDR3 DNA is TGTGCCAGCAGCTTAGTTAGTACAGGCCTTGGCTATGGCTACACCTTC. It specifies CASSLVSTGLGYGYTF.

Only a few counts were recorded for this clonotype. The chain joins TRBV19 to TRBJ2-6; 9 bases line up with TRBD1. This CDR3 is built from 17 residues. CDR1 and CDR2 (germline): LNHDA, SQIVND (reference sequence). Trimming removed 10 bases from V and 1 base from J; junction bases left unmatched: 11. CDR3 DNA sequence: TGTGCCACCAATGGGGGACAGGGACCTTCTGGGGCCAACGTCCTGACTTTC. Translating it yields CATNGGQGPSGANVLTF.

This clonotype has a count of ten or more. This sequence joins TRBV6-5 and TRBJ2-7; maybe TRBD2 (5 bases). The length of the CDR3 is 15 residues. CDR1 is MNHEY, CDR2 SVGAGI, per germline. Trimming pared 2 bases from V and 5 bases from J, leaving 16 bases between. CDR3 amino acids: CASSYIGVNRDEQYF. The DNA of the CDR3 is TGTGCCAGCAGTTACATCGGGGTAAATCGGGACGAGCAGTACTTC.

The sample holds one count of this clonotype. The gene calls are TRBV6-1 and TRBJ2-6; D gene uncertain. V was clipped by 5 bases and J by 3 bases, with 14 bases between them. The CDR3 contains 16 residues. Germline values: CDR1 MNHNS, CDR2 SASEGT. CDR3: CASSLRPGSGANVLTF. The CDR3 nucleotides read TGTGCCAGCAGTCTCCGCCCTGGTAGTGGGGCCAACGTCCTGACTTTC.

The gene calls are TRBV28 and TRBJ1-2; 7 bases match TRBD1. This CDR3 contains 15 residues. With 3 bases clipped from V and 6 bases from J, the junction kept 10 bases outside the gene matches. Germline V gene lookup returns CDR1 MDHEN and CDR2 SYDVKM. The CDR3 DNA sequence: TGTGCCAGCAGTTTCGCCGGACAGGCCTTTCATGGCTACACCTTC. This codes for CASSFAGQAFHGYTF.

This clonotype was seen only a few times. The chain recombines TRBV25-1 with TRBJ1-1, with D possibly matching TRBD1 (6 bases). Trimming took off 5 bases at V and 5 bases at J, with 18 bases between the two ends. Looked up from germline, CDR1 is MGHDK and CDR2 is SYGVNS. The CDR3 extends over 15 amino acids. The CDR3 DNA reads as TGTGCCAGCAGTTACCCCGGGCAGGGGAGGACTGAAGCTTTCTTT. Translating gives CASSYPGQGRTEAFF. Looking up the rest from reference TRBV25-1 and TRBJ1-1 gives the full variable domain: EADIYQTPRYLVIGTGKKITLECSQTMGHDKMYWYQQDPGMELHLIHYSYGVNSTEKGDLSSESTVSRIRTEHFPLTLESARPSHTSQYLCASSYPGQGRTEAFFGQGTRLTVV.

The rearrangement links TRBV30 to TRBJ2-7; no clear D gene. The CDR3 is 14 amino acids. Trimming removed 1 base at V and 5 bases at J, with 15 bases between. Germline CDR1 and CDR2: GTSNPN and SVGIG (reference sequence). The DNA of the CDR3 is TGTGCCTGGAGTGCCCCGAAAGCCCGGAACGAGCAGTACTTC. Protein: CAWSAPKARNEQYF.

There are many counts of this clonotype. The CDR3 DNA sequence: TGCAGCGTTCAGGACAGGGAACCCTACGAGCAGTACTTC. This sequence encodes CSVQDREPYEQYF. This chain joins TRBV29-1 and TRBJ2-7; TRBD1 matches 8 bases. The V segment lost 5 bases and the J segment 2 bases; nucleotides outside the gene matches: 5. The CDR3 has 13 amino acids. Germline CDR1 and CDR2: SQVTM and ANQGSEA.

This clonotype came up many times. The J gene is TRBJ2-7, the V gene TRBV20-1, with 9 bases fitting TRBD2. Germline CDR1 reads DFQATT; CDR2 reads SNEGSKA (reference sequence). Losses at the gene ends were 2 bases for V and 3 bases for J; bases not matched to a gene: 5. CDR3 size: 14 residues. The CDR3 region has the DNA TGCAGTGCTAGATTAGCGGGAGTATTCTACGAGCAGTACTTC. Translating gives CSARLAGVFYEQYF.

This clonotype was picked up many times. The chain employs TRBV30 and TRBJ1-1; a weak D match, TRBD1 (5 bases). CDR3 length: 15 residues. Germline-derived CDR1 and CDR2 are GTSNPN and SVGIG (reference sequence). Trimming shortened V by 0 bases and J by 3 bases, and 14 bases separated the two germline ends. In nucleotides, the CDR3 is TGTGCCTGGAGTGTACCGGGGGGTGGGTACACTGAAGCTTTCTTT. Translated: CAWSVPGGGYTEAFF.

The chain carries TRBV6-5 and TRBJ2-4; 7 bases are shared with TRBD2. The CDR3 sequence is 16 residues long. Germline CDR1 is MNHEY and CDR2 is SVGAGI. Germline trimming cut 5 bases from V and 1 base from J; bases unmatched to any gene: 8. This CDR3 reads CASSNSGRAAKNIQYF. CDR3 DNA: TGTGCCAGCAGTAATTCGGGGAGGGCGGCCAAAAACATTCAGTACTTC.

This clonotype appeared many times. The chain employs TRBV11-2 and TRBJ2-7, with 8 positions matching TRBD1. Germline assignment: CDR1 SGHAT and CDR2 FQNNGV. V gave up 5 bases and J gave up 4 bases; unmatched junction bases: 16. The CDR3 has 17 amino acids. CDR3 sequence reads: CASSPIRARGRTYEQYF. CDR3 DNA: TGTGCCAGCAGCCCAATCCGGGCCAGGGGGCGAACGTACGAGCAGTACTTC. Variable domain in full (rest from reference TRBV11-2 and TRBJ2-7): EAGVAQSPRYKIIEKRQSVAFWCNPISGHATLYWYQQILGQGPKLLIQFQNNGVVDDSQLPKDRFSAERLKGVDSTLKIQPAKLEDSAVYLCASSPIRARGRTYEQYFGPGTRLTVT.

CDR3 protein: CASSVASSRYEQYF. CDR3 coding DNA: TGTGCCAGCAGCGTAGCAAGCAGCCGCTACGAGCAGTACTTC. The chain couples TRBV9 to TRBJ2-7; no firm D call. The germline CDR1 and CDR2 sequences are SGDLS and YYNGEE. The CDR3 sequence is 14 residues long. Trimming took 0 bases from V and 3 from J, leaving 10 bases between them.

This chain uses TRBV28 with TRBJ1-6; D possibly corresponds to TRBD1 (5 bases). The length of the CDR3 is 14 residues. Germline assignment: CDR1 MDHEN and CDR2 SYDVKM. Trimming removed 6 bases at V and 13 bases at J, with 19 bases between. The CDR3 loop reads CASSKGTALNPLHF. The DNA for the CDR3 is TGTGCCAGCAGCAAAGGGACGGCTCTTAACCCCCTCCACTTT. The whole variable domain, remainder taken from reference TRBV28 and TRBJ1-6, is DVKVTQSSRYLVKRTGEKVFLECVQDMDHENMFWYRQDPGLGLRLIYFSYDVKMKEKGDIPEGYSVSREKKERFSLILESASTNQTSMYLCASSKGTALNPLHFGNGTRLTVT.

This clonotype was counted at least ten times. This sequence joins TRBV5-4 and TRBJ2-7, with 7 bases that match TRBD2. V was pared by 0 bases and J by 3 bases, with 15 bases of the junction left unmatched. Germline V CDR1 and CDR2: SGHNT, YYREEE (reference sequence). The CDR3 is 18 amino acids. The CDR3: CASSLDSQRGCPCYEQYF. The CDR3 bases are TGTGCCAGCAGCTTGGACTCCCAGCGGGGCTGCCCCTGCTACGAGCAGTACTTC.

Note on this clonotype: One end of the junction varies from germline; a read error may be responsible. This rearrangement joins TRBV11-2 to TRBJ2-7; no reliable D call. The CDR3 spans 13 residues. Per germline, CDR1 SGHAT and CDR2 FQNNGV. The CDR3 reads CTSSLDRIAEQYF. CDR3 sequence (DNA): TGTACCAGCAGCTTAGATCGCATTGCCGAGCAGTACTTC.

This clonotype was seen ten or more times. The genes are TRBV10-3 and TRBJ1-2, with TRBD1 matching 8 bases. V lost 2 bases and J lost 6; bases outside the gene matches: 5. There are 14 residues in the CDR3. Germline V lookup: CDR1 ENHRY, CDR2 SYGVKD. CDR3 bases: TGTGCCATCAGTGAGCCCTGGACAGGGAATGGCTACACCTTC. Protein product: CAISEPWTGNGYTF.

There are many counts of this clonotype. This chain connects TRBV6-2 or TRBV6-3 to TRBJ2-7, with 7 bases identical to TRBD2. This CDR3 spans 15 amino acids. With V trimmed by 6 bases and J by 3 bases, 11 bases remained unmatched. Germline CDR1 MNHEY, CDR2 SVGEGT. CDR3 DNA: TGTGCCAGCAGAGAACTTGCGGGACTATACTACGAGCAGTACTTC. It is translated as CASRELAGLYYEQYF.

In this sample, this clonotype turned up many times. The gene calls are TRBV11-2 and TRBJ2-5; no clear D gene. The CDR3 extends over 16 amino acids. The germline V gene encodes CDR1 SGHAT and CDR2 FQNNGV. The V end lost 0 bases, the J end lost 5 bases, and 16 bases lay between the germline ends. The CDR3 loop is CASSLDARRAIETQYF. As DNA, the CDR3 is TGTGCCAGCAGCTTAGATGCCCGACGGGCGATCGAGACCCAGTACTTC.

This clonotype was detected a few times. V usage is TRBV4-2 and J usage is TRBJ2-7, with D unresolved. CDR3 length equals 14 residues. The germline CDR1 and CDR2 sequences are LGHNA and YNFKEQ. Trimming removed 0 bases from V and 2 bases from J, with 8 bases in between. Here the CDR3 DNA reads TGTGCCAGCAGCCAAGAGCTAGAAGCCTACGAGCAGTACTTC. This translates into CASSQELEAYEQYF.